Following are 18 T cell receptor beta chains from one sample sequenced in a study of blood T cell repertoires in COVID-19. TCRdb's copy holds only in-frame clones and misses some; the assay was immunoSEQ multiplex PCR. The sample holds 360,000 or so clones, less than 90% seen once. Material for sequencing was PBMCs or T cells enriched from blood (not recorded which). Every receptor here comes from a woman aged 25-40 years who had recovered from COVID-19.

The rearrangement uses TRBV28 and TRBJ2-7; possible D gene TRBD2, 5 bases. V was shortened by 6 bases and J by 7 bases, with 13 bases between the two germline ends. Germline loops: CDR1 MDHEN, CDR2 SYDVKM. CDR3 length: 12 amino acids. In DNA, the CDR3 is TGTGCCAGCAGGCTCCTGACGGGAGAGCAGTACTTC. Residues: CASRLLTGEQYF. The variable domain in full, completed from reference TRBV28 and TRBJ2-7, reads DVKVTQSSRYLVKRTGEKVFLECVQDMDHENMFWYRQDPGLGLRLIYFSYDVKMKEKGDIPEGYSVSREKKERFSLILESASTNQTSMYLCASRLLTGEQYFGPGTRLTVT.

The chain carries TRBV10-1 and TRBJ2-1; 9 bases are shared with TRBD2. CDR3 length equals 15 residues. Germline V lookup: CDR1 WNHNN, CDR2 SYGVQD (reference sequence). V lost 3 bases and J lost 5; bases outside the gene matches: 5. CDR3 residues: CASSDGGREDNEQFF. DNA of the CDR3: TGCGCCAGCAGTGACGGCGGGAGGGAAGACAATGAGCAGTTCTTC.

This chain connects TRBV3-1 (or the pseudogene TRBV3-2) to TRBJ2-1, with D unresolved. The V gene's germline CDR1 is LGHDT and CDR2 YNNKEL (reference sequence). The V end was cut by 0 bases, the J end by 7 bases, with 13 bases between. The CDR3 runs 15 residues. CDR3 amino acids: CASSQENQRRNEQFF. Here the CDR3 DNA reads TGTGCCAGCAGCCAAGAAAATCAACGGCGGAATGAGCAGTTCTTC.

The chain recombines TRBV28 with TRBJ2-1, with 11 bases identical to TRBD2. The V segment lost 5 bases and the J segment 6 bases; nucleotides outside the gene matches: 6. Per the germline V gene, CDR1 is MDHEN and CDR2 is SYDVKM. The CDR3 loop spans 15 amino acids. The CDR3 coding sequence is TGTGCCAGCAGTCTCTCCGGGACTAGCGGCAATGAGCAGTTCTTC. This translates into CASSLSGTSGNEQFF.

Of note for this clone: In the same sample, other DNA sequences code for this CDR3. This rearrangement joins TRBV4-1 to TRBJ1-1; D not certain. The germline V gene has CDR1 MGHRA and CDR2 YSYEKL. The CDR3 loop spans 13 amino acids. V lost 4 bases and J 1 base, leaving 7 bases between the germline ends. The CDR3 is CASSLGGNTEAFF. For the CDR3, the DNA is TGCGCCAGCAGCCTCGGTGGGAACACTGAAGCTTTCTTT.

This clone showed up just once. J is TRBJ1-2 and V is TRBV6-5; 8 nucleotides agree with TRBD1. Germline trimming cut 7 bases from V and 7 bases from J; bases unmatched to any gene: 11. Germline V gene data show CDR1 as MNHEY and CDR2 as SVGAGI. CDR3 length: 14 residues. In nucleotides, the CDR3 is TGTGCCAGCACTGGGGACAGGTATAGGGGTGGCTACACCTTC. It specifies CASTGDRYRGGYTF.

This clone was observed a single time. The genes are TRBV6-5 and TRBJ2-1, with 10 bases fitting TRBD1. The germline V gene has CDR1 MNHEY and CDR2 SVGAGI. The CDR3 sequence is 15 residues long. V lost 7 bases and J lost 6; bases outside the gene matches: 9. The CDR3, as DNA: TGTGCCAGCAACCGGGACAGGGGACCTCTCAATGAGCAGTTCTTC. Protein: CASNRDRGPLNEQFF.

The chain couples TRBV10-3 to TRBJ2-1; TRBD1 matches at 10 bases. Germline V gives CDR1 ENHRY, CDR2 SYGVKD. Trimming at V came to 0 bases and at J to 6 bases, leaving 8 bases not matched to a gene. The CDR3 length is 17 residues. In DNA, the CDR3 is TGTGCCATCAGTGAGTCGTGGCCGAGGACAGGGGGCAATGAGCAGTTCTTC. Amino acids: CAISESWPRTGGNEQFF.

The chain couples TRBV3-1 (or the pseudogene TRBV3-2) to TRBJ1-1, with 10 bases matching TRBD1. J lost 4 bases, V lost 4 bases, and 6 bases had no gene match. The length of the CDR3 is 15 residues. Germline lookup yields CDR1 LGHDT and CDR2 YNNKEL (reference sequence). Written as DNA, the CDR3 is TGTGCCAGCAGCCCAACGGGACAGGGGTCCACTGAAGCTTTCTTT. Its protein is CASSPTGQGSTEAFF.

V and J are TRBV6-1 and TRBJ1-1; TRBD1 matches 7 bases. V was clipped by 4 bases and J by 4 bases; unmatched bases: 15. The CDR3 is 17 amino acids. CDR1 is MNHNS and CDR2 is SASEGT in the germline V gene. The CDR3 nucleotides are TGTGCCAGCAGTGGCGGGACAGTTCTATCGGCGGGCACTGAAGCTTTCTTT. Translation: CASSGGTVLSAGTEAFF.

As to this clone: A junction end diverges from the germline sequence, so it may reflect a read error. The gene calls are TRBV2 and TRBJ2-3; maybe TRBD2 (6 bases). The germline gives CDR1 SNHLY, CDR2 FYNNEI. The CDR3 runs 14 residues. CDR3 sequence (DNA): TGTGCCAGCAGTGAAGCTACCGGGAGTTCATTTTTGTTTTTT. It is translated as CASSEATGSSFLFF. The whole variable domain, filled in from reference TRBV2 and TRBJ2-3, reads EPEVTQTPSHQVTQMGQEVILRCVPISNHLYFYWYRQILGQKVEFLVSFYNNEISEKSEIFDDQFSVERPDGSNFTLKIRSTKLEDSAMYFCASSEATGSSFLFFGPGTRLTVL.

The rearrangement uses TRBV4-2 and TRBJ1-2, with TRBD1 matching 7 bases. Losses at the gene ends were 11 bases for V and 7 bases for J; bases not matched to a gene: 10. The CDR3 is 12 amino acids. The germline CDR1 and CDR2 sequences are LGHNA and YNFKEQ. CDR3 nucleotides: TGTGCCGGATTTGACAGGGTACGTGGCTACACCTTC. Translation: CAGFDRVRGYTF.

This chain links TRBV18 with TRBJ2-2; D is uncertain. Between the trimmed V and J ends, which lost 3 bases and 4 bases, there was a span of 9 bases. The CDR3 is 14 residues long. CDR1 and CDR2 (germline): KGHSH, LQKENI. The CDR3 DNA is TGTGCCAGCTCACCTATTTTAGTCACCGGGGAGCTGTTTTTT. It encodes CASSPILVTGELFF.

Written as DNA, the CDR3 is TGTGCCAGCGCTTACAGTCTGAACACTGAAGCTTTCTTT. This gives the protein CASAYSLNTEAFF. V gene TRBV27 combines with J gene TRBJ1-1; no clear D. The CDR3 runs to 13 residues. In germline, CDR1 is MNHEY, CDR2 SMNVEV (reference sequence). Trimming shortened V by 8 bases and J by 0 bases, and 10 bases separated the two germline ends.

This rearrangement joins TRBV9 to TRBJ2-3; the match to TRBD1 covers 7 bases. The junction had 6 bases not matched to a gene; V was cut back by 4 bases and J by 1 base. This CDR3 has 15 amino acids. Germline lookup yields CDR1 SGDLS and CDR2 YYNGEE. CDR3 sequence (DNA): TGTGCCAGCAGCTCATCCGGGACAGGCACAGATACGCAGTATTTT. Protein: CASSSSGTGTDTQYF.

The rearrangement joins TRBV3-1 (or the pseudogene TRBV3-2) to TRBJ2-2, with TRBD1 matching 9 bases. Germline V CDR1 and CDR2: LGHDT, YNNKEL (reference sequence). The CDR3 runs to 16 residues. Losses at the gene ends were 3 bases for V and 5 bases for J; bases not matched to a gene: 7. CDR3 nucleotide sequence: TGTGCCAGCAGCCAGAGCGGACAGGGGCGGACCGGGGAGCTGTTTTTT. Residues: CASSQSGQGRTGELFF.

J is TRBJ1-1 and V is TRBV10-3, with 8 bases aligning to TRBD1. Germline CDR1 is ENHRY and CDR2 is SYGVKD. J was trimmed by 1 base and V by 6 bases; bases with no gene match: 1. CDR3 length: 13 residues. CDR3 nucleotides: TGTGCCATCAGGACAGGGGCGAACACTGAAGCTTTCTTT. Translation: CAIRTGANTEAFF.

The V call is TRBV3-1 (or the pseudogene TRBV3-2), the J call TRBJ2-7, with 8 bases aligning to TRBD2. The V and J ends lost 6 bases and 5 bases, in that order; junction bases with no gene match: 9. Germline CDR1 and CDR2: LGHDT and YNNKEL (reference sequence). CDR3 size: 14 residues. The CDR3 protein is CASSRTGTRDEQYF. CDR3 DNA: TGTGCCAGCAGTCGAACCGGGACTAGAGACGAGCAGTACTTC.